These T cell receptor beta chains were read from a single sample in a study of blood T cell repertoires in COVID-19. Clones were sequenced by immunoSEQ multiplex PCR, and TCRdb holds only the in-frame ones, with some missing. The sample has 150,000 or so clones, more than 70% seen once. Material for sequencing was PBMCs or T cells enriched from blood (not recorded which). Receptors originate from a woman aged 45-60 years in a cohort exposed to, infected with or recovered from COVID-19 (not recorded which). Each CDR3 is given with its conserved first and last residue. A D gene is named only where the DNA matches it firmly. Size tells how often a clone was seen (once, few, many) or the class of an expanded clone, and some rows leave it out.

size	D	V	J	CDR3	DNA
-	-	TRBV7-2	TRBJ1-2	CASSKSPTINYGYTF	TGTGCCAGCAGTAAGTCGCCAACAATTAACTATGGCTACACCTTC
-	-	TRBV7-8	TRBJ1-5	CASSNRVLSSNQPQHF	TGTGCCAGCAGCAACAGGGTATTATCTTCCAATCAGCCCCAGCATTTT
-	TRBD1	TRBV7-9	TRBJ2-5	CASSLTGFGQETQYF	TGTGCCAGCAGCTTGACAGGGTTTGGACAAGAGACCCAGTACTTC
-	TRBD1	TRBV15	TRBJ2-7	CATSRDRGRYEQYF	TGTGCCACCAGCAGGGACAGGGGGCGGTACGAGCAGTACTTC
-	TRBD1	TRBV18	TRBJ1-2	CASSPSDRGLGYTF	TGTGCCAGCTCACCCTCGGACAGGGGGCTTGGCTACACCTTC
-	-	TRBV9	TRBJ2-1	CASSEQHNEQFF	TGTGCCAGCAGCGAACAGCACAATGAGCAGTTCTTC
-	-	TRBV11-2	TRBJ1-4	CASSLTTAGDEKLFF	TGTGCCAGCAGCTTAACGACAGCTGGGGATGAAAAACTGTTTTTT
few	TRBD1	TRBV18	TRBJ1-1	CASSPGGQGDTEAFF	TGTGCCAGCTCACCAGGCGGGCAGGGGGACACTGAAGCTTTCTTT
once	-	TRBV28	TRBJ2-7	CASRLGGTASSYEQYF	TGTGCCAGCAGGCTTGGCGGGACAGCGTCTTCCTACGAGCAGTACTTC
once	-	TRBV19	TRBJ2-2	CASSIVRVSNTGELFF	TGTGCCAGTAGTATAGTCCGGGTATCGAACACCGGGGAGCTGTTTTTT
many	-	TRBV9	TRBJ2-3	CASSAEIAVTDTQYF	TGTGCCAGCAGCGCCGAGATAGCGGTCACAGATACGCAGTATTTT
-	TRBD2	TRBV7-9	TRBJ2-3	CASSWMGLAGTDTQYF	TGTGCCAGCAGCTGGATGGGACTAGCGGGCACAGATACGCAGTATTTT
-	TRBD1	TRBV30	TRBJ1-1	CAWSGQGVNTEAFF	TGTGCCTGGAGTGGACAGGGAGTGAACACTGAAGCTTTCTTT
-	-	TRBV7-3	TRBJ1-6	CASSLTADRGGSPLHF	TGTGCCAGCAGCCTAACCGCGGACCGTGGGGGCTCACCCCTCCACTTT
-	TRBD2	TRBV2	TRBJ2-1	CASTEWRGANNEQFF	TGTGCCAGCACCGAGTGGCGGGGGGCCAACAATGAGCAGTTCTTC
-	TRBD2	TRBV19	TRBJ2-7	CASSIAWGVAGEQYF	TGTGCCAGTAGTATCGCCTGGGGGGTAGCGGGCGAGCAGTACTTC